This T cell receptor (beta chain) originates from a study of blood T cell repertoires in COVID-19 (TCRdb year 2020). For the wider study: The collaborator samples originated in the United States, Italy and Spain and spanned the acute and convalescent phases of COVID-19. Samples were obtained from the ongoing ImmuneRACE study (first 160 participants) and from roughly 1,300 subjects provided by 6 global collaborators. The repertoires were released in a freely available public database meant as a resource for research on the immune response to SARS-CoV-2. Subjects who had been exposed to COVID-19, were actively infected with it, or had recovered from it provided the deeply sampled blood TCRbeta repertoires that made up the dataset. Where available, HLA class I and class II types were obtained from metadata supplied by the sample provider rather than from assay-based typing. Sample metadata almost always included a de-identified subject ID, COVID-19 status, age in years and sex. The prospective study material was composed of cDNA or gDNA derived from T cells, B-cell-depleted T cells, or PBMCs. The full study reports these points: Clinical and demographic metadata were provided uncurated, with the amount varying by source and participant.

Participants in the prospective study were enrolled through a virtual design, were aged roughly 18 to 100 years, and lived in approximately 25 United States geographic areas. In the prospective study, participants were assigned to cohorts based on the clinical history participants reported in a screening survey and a study questionnaire. ImmuneRACE Cohort 3 recovered participants were defined by two consecutive negative NP/OP PCR tests, healthcare professional clearance, or symptom resolution. Mobile phlebotomists in the prospective study collected whole blood, serum and a nasopharyngeal or oropharyngeal swab from every participant. Over a roughly 2-month period, participants in the prospective study had the option of providing additional blood draws and questionnaires. Prospective study blood samples were shipped either frozen or at room temperature before DNA extraction. Turning to this clone: This receptor's antigen is unknown. At one of its ends the junction is not consistent with the germline gene, which may arise from a read error.

The immunoSEQ Assay, a bias-controlled multiplex PCR, was used to amplify TCRbeta CDR3 regions from genomic DNA. For the original study's pipeline: The number of nucleated cells in each sample was estimated from the amplification of reference gene primers within the assay. Sequence reads were collapsed and filtered to measure the absolute abundance of every unique TCRbeta CDR3 rearrangement. For each sample, productive Simpson clonality was calculated as the square root of Simpson's diversity index over productive rearrangements. TCRdb took this table from immuneACCESS and kept in-frame rearrangements with V and J called. Such tables lack part of the clones; where checked against another copy, unresolved V genes explain under half of the gap, and the rest is unexplained. Clonal size and the V and J genes are those of that table, whereas D and trimming came from the DNA. In this sample the table shows some 270,000 clones, 89% of which occur a single time. The ten most abundant clones make up 1.7% of the sample.

The CDR3, from cysteine to phenylalanine, totals 16 residues. The CDR3 DNA has 48 bases and is translated from base 1. CDR1 SGHTS and CDR2 YDEGEE are derived from the germline V gene. The source is a woman between 35 and 50 years old who had recovered from COVID-19. Material for sequencing was PBMCs or T cells enriched from blood (not recorded which). The rearrangement combines TRBV5-8 with TRBJ1-3, with a tentative D gene TRBD1 over 5 matching bases. The CDR3 has the sequence CASSFTVTAGGSTIYF. The DNA sequence reads TGTGCCAGCAGCTTTACAGTGACGGCGGGGGGAAGCACCATATATTTT. Joined to the reference TRBV5-8 and TRBJ1-3 proteins, this CDR3 gives the full variable domain: EAGVTQSPTHLIKTRGQQATLRCSPISGHTSVYWYQQALGLGLQFLLWYDEGEERNRGNFPPRFSGRQFPNYSSELNVNALELEDSALYLCASSFTVTAGGSTIYFGEGSWLTVV.